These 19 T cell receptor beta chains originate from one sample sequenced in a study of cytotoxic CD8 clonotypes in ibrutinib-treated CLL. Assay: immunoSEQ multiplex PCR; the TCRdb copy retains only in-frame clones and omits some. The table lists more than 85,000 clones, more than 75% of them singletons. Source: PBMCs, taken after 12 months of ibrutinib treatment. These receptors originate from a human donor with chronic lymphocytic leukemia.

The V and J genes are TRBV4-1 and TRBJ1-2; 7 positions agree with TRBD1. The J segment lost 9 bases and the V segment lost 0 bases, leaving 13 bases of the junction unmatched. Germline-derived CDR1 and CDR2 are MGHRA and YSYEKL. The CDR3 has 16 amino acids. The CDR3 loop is CASSQDAMRQGGSYTF. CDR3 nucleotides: TGCGCCAGCAGCCAAGATGCTATGCGACAGGGCGGGAGCTACACCTTC.

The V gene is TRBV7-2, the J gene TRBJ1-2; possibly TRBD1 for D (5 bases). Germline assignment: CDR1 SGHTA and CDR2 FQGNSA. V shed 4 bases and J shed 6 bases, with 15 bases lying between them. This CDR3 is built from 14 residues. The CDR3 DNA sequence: TGTGCCAGCAGCTCCACCCTTGGCAGGGATGGCTACACCTTC. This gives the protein CASSSTLGRDGYTF.

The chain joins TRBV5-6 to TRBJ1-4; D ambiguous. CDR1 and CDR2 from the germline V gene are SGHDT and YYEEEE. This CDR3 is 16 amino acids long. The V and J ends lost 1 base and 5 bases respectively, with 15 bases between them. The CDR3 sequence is CASSLRAVEFNEKLFF. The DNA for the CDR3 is TGTGCCAGCAGCTTGAGGGCAGTTGAATTCAATGAAAAACTGTTTTTT.

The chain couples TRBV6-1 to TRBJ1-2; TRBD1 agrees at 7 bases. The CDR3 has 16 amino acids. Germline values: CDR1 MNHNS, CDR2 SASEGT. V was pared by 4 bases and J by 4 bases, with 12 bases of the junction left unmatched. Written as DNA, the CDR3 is TGTGCCAGCAGTGGCGCACCGGGACAGAGAAGCTATGGCTACACCTTC. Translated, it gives CASSGAPGQRSYGYTF.

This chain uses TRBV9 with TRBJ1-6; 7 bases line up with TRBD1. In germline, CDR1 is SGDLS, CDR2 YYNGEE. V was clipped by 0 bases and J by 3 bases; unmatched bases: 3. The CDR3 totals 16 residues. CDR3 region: CASSVAGQSYNSPLHF. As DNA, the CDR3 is TGTGCCAGCAGCGTAGCGGGACAGAGCTATAATTCACCCCTCCACTTT. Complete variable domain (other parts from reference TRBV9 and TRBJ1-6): DSGVTQTPKHLITATGQRVTLRCSPRSGDLSVYWYQQSLDQGLQFLIQYYNGEERAKGNILERFSAQQFPDLHSELNLSSLELGDSALYFCASSVAGQSYNSPLHFGNGTRLTVT.

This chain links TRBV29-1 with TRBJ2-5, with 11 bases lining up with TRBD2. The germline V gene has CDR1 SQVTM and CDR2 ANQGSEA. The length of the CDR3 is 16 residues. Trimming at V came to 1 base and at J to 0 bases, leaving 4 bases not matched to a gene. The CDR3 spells CSVEGRLAGYQETQYF. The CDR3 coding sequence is TGCAGCGTTGAAGGTAGACTAGCGGGGTACCAAGAGACCCAGTACTTC.

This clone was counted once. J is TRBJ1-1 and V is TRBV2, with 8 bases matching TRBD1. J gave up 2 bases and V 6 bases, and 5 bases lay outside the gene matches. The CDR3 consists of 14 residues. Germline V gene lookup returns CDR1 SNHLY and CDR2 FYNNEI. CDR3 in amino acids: CASSKGQGNTEAFF. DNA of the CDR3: TGTGCCAGCAGCAAAGGACAGGGTAACACTGAAGCTTTCTTT.

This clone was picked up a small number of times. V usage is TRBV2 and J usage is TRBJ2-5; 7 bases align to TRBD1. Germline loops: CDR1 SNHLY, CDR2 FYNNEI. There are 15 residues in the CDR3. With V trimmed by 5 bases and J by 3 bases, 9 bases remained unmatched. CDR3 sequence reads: CASSNRDSREETQYF. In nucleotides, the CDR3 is TGTGCCAGCAGTAACCGGGACAGCAGGGAAGAGACCCAGTACTTC.

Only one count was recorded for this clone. The CDR3 region is CATSRAREADTQYF. CDR3 bases: TGTGCCACCAGCAGAGCACGCGAGGCAGATACGCAGTATTTT. This chain uses TRBV15 with TRBJ2-3; D is unclear. This CDR3 has 14 amino acids. The germline V and J ends were trimmed by 1 base and 4 bases, with 9 bases remaining between them. CDR1 and CDR2 (germline): LNHNV, YYDKDF (reference sequence). The full variable domain, its missing parts supplied by reference TRBV15 and TRBJ2-3, is DAMVIQNPRYQVTQFGKPVTLSCSQTLNHNVMYWYQQKSSQAPKLLFHYYDKDFNNEADTPDNFQSRRPNTSFCFLDIRSPGLGDTAMYLCATSRAREADTQYFGPGTRLTVL.

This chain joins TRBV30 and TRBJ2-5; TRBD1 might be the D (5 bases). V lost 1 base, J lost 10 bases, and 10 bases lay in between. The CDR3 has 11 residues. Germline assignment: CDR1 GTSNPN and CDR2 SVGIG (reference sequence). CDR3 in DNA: TGTGCCTGGAGTGGCAGGGATGTCCAGTACTTC. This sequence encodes CAWSGRDVQYF. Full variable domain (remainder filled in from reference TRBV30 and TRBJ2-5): SQTIHQWPATLVQPVGSPLSLECTVEGTSNPNLYWYRQAAGRGLQLLFYSVGIGQISSEVPQNLSASRPQDRQFILSSKKLLLSDSGFYLCAWSGRDVQYFGPGTRLLVL.

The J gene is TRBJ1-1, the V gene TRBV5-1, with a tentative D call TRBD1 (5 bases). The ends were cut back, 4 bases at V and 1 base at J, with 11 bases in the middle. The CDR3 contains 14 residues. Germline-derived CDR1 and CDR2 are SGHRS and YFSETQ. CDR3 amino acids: CASSMTGANTEAFF. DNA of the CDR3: TGCGCCAGCAGCATGACCGGGGCGAACACTGAAGCTTTCTTT.

Written as DNA, the CDR3 is TGCGCCAGCAGCGGCGCGGGGGCCATAGTAGAGACCCAGTACTTC. This sequence encodes CASSGAGAIVETQYF. This chain connects TRBV5-1 to TRBJ2-5, with TRBD2 as a possible D gene (7 bases). The V gene's germline CDR1 is SGHRS and CDR2 YFSETQ. Trimming took 4 bases from V and 4 from J, leaving 17 bases between them. There are 15 residues in the CDR3. The full variable domain, completed using reference TRBV5-1 and TRBJ2-5, is KAGVTQTPRYLIKTRGQQVTLSCSPISGHRSVSWYQQTPGQGLQFLFEYFSETQRNKGNFPGRFSGRQFSNSRSEMNVSTLELGDSALYLCASSGAGAIVETQYFGPGTRLLVL.

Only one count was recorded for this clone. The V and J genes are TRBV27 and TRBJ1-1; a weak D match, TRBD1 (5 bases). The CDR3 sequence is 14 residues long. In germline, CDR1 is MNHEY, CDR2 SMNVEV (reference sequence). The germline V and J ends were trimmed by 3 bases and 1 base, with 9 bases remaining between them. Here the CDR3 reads CASSFAGSNTEAFF. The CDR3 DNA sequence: TGTGCCAGCAGTTTCGCAGGGTCGAACACTGAAGCTTTCTTT.

The CDR3 bases are TGTGCCAGCAGTTTATCCCCCGGGGCAGGCGAGGTGAGGGGCTACACCTTC. It is translated as CASSLSPGAGEVRGYTF. J is TRBJ1-2 and V is TRBV27; a weak D match, TRBD1 (5 bases). The CDR3 spans 17 residues. CDR1 MNHEY and CDR2 SMNVEV come from the germline V gene (reference sequence). V was trimmed by 0 bases and J by 8 bases, leaving 22 bases between them.

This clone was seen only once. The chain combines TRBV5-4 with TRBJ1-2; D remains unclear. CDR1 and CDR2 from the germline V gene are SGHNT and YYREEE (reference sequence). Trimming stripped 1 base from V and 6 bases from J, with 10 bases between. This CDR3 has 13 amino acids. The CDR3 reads CASSLPGGDGYTF. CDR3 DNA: TGTGCCAGCAGCTTGCCGGGTGGGGATGGCTACACCTTC. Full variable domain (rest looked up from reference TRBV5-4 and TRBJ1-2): ETGVTQSPTHLIKTRGQQVTLRCSSQSGHNTVSWYQQALGQGPQFIFQYYREEENGRGNFPPRFSGLQFPNYSSELNVNALELDDSALYLCASSLPGGDGYTFGSGTRLTVV.

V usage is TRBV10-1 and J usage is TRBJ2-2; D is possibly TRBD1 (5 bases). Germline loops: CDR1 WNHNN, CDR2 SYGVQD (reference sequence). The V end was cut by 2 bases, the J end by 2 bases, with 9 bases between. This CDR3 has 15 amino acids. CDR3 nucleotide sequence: TGCGCCAGCAGTGAGGGACGGACAAACACCGGGGAGCTGTTTTTT. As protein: CASSEGRTNTGELFF.

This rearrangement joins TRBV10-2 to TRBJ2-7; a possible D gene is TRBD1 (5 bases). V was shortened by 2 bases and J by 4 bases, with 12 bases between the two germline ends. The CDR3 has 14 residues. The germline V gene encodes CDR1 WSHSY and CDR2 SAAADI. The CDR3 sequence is CASSEKGQTYEQYF. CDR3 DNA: TGCGCCAGCAGTGAGAAGGGGCAGACATACGAGCAGTACTTC.

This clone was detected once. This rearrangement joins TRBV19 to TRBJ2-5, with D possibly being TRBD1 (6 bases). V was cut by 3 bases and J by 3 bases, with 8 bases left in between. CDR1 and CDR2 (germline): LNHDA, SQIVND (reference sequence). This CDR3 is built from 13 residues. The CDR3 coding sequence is TGTGCCAGTAGTATGGGGGCCAAAGAGACCCAGTACTTC. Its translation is CASSMGAKETQYF.

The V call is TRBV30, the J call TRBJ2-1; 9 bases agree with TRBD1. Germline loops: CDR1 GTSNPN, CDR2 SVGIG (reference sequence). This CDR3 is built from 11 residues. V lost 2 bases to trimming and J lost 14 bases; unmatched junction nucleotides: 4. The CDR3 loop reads CAWSTGGGEFF. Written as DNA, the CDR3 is TGTGCCTGGAGTACAGGGGGCGGTGAGTTCTTC.